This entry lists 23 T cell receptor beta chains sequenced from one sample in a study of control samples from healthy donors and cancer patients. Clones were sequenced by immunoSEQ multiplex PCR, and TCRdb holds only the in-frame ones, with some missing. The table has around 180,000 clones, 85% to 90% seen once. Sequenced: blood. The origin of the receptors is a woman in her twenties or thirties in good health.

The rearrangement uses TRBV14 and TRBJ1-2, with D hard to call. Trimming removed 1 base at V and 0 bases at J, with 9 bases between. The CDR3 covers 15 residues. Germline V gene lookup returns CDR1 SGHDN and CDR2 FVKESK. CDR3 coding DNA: TGTGCCAGCAGCCAAGTCGGGGTAGCTAACTATGGCTACACCTTC. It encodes CASSQVGVANYGYTF.

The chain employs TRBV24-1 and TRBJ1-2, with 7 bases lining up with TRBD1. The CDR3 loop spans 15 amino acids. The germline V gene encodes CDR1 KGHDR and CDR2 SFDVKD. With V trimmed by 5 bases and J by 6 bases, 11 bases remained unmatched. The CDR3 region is CATSGPPTGRNGYTF. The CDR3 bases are TGTGCCACCAGTGGGCCCCCGACAGGGCGGAATGGCTACACCTTC.

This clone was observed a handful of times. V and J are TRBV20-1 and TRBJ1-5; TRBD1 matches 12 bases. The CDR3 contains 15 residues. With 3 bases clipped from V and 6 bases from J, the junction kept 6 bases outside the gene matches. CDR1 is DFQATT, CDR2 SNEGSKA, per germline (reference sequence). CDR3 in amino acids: CSASWGTGGVQPQHF. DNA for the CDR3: TGCAGTGCTAGTTGGGGGACAGGGGGCGTTCAGCCCCAGCATTTT.

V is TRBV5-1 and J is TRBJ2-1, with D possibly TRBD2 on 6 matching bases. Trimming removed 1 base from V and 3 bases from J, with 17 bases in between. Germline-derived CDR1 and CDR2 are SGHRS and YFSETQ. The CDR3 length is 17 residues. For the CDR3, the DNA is TGCGCCAGCAGCTTGCGTACTCTGGCTAGCGTCTACAATGAGCAGTTCTTC. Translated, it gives CASSLRTLASVYNEQFF.

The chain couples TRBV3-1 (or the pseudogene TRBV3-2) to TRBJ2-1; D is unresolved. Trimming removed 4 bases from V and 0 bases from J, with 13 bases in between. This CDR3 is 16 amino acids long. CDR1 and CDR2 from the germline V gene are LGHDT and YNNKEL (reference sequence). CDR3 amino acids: CASSPTAVISYNEQFF. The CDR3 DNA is TGTGCCAGCAGCCCCACGGCGGTGATCTCCTACAATGAGCAGTTCTTC.

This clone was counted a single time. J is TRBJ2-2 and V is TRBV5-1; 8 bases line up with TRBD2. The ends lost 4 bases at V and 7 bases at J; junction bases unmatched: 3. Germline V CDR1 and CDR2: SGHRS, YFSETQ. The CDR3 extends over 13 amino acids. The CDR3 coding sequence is TGCGCCAGCAGCCTAGGGACTAGCGGGGAGCTGTTTTTT. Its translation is CASSLGTSGELFF.

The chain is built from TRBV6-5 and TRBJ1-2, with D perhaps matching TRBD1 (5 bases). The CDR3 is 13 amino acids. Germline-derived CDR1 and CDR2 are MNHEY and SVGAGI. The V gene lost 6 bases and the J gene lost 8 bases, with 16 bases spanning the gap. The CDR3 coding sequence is TGTGCCAGCAGCGACAGAGGAAGAGCCGGCTACACCTTC. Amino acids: CASSDRGRAGYTF.

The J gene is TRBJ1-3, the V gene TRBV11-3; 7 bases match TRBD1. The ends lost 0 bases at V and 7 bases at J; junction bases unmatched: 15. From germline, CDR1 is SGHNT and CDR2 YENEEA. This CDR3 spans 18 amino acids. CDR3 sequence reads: CASSLDGVIAGGWNTIYF. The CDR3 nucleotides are TGTGCCAGCAGCTTAGATGGGGTTATCGCAGGGGGTTGGAACACCATATATTTT.

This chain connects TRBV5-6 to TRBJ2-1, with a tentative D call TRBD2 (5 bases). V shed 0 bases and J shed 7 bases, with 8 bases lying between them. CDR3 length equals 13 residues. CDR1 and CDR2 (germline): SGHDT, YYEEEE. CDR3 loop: CASSLDGINEQFF. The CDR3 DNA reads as TGTGCCAGCAGCTTGGACGGGATTAATGAGCAGTTCTTC. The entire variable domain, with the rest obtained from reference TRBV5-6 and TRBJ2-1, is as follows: DAGVTQSPTHLIKTRGQQVTLRCSPKSGHDTVSWYQQALGQGPQFIFQYYEEEERQRGNFPDRFSGHQFPNYSSELNVNALLLGDSALYLCASSLDGINEQFFGPGTRLTVL.

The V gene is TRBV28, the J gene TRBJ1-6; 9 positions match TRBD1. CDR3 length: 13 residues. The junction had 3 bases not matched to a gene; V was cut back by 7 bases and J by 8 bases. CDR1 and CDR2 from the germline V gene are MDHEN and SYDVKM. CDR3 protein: CASKGQGDSPLHF. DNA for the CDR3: TGTGCCAGCAAGGGACAGGGCGATTCACCCCTCCACTTT. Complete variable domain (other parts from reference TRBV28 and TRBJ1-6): DVKVTQSSRYLVKRTGEKVFLECVQDMDHENMFWYRQDPGLGLRLIYFSYDVKMKEKGDIPEGYSVSREKKERFSLILESASTNQTSMYLCASKGQGDSPLHFGNGTRLTVT.

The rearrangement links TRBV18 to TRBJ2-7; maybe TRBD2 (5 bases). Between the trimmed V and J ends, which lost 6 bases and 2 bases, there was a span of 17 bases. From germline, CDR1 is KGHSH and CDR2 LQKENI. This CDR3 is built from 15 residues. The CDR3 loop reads CASSPRRTPTYEQYV. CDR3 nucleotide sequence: TGTGCCAGCTCCCCGAGGAGGACTCCTACCTACGAGCAGTACGTC.

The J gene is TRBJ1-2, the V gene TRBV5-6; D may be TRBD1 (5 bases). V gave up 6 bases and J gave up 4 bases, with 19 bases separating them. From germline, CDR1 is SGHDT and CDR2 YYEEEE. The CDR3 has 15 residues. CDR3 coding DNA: TGTGCCAGCAACTACTGGGGCGATGGGGGCTATGGCTACACCTTC. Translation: CASNYWGDGGYGYTF. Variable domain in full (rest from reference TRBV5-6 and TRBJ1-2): DAGVTQSPTHLIKTRGQQVTLRCSPKSGHDTVSWYQQALGQGPQFIFQYYEEEERQRGNFPDRFSGHQFPNYSSELNVNALLLGDSALYLCASNYWGDGGYGYTFGSGTRLTVV.

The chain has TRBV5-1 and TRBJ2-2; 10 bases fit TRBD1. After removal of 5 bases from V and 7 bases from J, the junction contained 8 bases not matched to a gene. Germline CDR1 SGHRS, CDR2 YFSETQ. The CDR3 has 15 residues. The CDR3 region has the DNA TGCGCCAGCAGTTCTGGGACAGGGGATGTCGGGGAGCTGTTTTTT. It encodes CASSSGTGDVGELFF.

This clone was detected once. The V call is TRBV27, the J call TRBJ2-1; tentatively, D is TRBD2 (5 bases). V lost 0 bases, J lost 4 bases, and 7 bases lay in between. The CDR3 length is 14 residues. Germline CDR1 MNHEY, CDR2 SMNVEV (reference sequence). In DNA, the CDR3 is TGTGCCAGCAGTTTATCAGGGAGATACAATGAGCAGTTCTTC. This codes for CASSLSGRYNEQFF.

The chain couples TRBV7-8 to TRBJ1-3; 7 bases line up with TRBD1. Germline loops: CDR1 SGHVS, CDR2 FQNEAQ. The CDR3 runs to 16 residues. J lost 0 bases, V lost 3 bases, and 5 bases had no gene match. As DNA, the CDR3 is TGTGCCAGCAGCTTCTCTCCAGGGGGCTCTGGAAACACCATATATTTT. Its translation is CASSFSPGGSGNTIYF.

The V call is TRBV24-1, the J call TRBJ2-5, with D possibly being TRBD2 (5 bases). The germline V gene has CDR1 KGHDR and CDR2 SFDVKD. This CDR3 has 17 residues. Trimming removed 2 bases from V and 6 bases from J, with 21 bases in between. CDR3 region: CATSDSNVGGIAKTQYF. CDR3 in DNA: TGTGCCACCAGTGATTCGAATGTCGGCGGTATAGCGAAGACCCAGTACTTC.

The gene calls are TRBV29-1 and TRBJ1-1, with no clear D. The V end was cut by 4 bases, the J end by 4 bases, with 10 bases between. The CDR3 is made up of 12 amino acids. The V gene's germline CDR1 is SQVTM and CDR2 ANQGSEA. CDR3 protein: CSVGGPGTEAFF. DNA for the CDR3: TGCAGCGTTGGCGGTCCGGGCACTGAAGCTTTCTTT. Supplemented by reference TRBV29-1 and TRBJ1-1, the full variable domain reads SAVISQKPSRDICQRGTSLTIQCQVDSQVTMMFWYRQQPGQSLTLIATANQGSEATYESGFVIDKFPISRPNLTFSTLTVSNMSPEDSSIYLCSVGGPGTEAFFGQGTRLTVV.

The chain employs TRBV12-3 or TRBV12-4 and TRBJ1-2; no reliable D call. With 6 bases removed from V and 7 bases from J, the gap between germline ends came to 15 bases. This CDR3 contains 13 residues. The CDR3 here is CASRRESPAGYTF. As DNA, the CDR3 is TGTGCCAGCAGGCGGGAATCGCCGGCTGGCTACACCTTC.

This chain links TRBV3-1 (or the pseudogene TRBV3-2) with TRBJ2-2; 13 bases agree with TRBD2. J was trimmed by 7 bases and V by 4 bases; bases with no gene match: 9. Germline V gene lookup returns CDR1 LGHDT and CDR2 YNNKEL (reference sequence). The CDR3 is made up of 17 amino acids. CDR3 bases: TGTGCCAGCAGCCGTACGACGGGACTAGCGGGAAGCGGGGAGCTGTTTTTT. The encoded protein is CASSRTTGLAGSGELFF.

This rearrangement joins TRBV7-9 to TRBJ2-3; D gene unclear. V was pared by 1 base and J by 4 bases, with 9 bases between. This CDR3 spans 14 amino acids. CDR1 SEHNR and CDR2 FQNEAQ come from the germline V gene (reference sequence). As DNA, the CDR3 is TGTGCCAGCAGCTTAGTAGGTGGCCCAGATACGCAGTATTTT. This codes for CASSLVGGPDTQYF. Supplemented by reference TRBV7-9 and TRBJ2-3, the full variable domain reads DTGVSQNPRHKITKRGQNVTFRCDPISEHNRLYWYRQTLGQGPEFLTYFQNEAQLEKSRLLSDRFSAERPKGSFSTLEIQRTEQGDSAMYLCASSLVGGPDTQYFGPGTRLTVL.

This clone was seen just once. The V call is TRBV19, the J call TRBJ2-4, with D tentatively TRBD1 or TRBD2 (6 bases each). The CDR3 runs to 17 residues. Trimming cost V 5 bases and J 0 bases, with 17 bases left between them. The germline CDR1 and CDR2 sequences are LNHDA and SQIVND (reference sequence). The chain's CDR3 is CASSLAGGHLAKNIQYF. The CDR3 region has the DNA TGTGCCAGTAGTTTAGCCGGGGGACATTTAGCCAAAAACATTCAGTACTTC.

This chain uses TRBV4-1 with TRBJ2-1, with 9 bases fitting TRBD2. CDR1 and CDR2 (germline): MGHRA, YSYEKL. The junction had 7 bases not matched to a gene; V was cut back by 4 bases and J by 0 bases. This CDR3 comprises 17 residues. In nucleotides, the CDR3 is TGCGCCAGCAGCCGGGAGAGCGGGGGGAGCTCCTACAATGAGCAGTTCTTC. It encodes CASSRESGGSSYNEQFF.

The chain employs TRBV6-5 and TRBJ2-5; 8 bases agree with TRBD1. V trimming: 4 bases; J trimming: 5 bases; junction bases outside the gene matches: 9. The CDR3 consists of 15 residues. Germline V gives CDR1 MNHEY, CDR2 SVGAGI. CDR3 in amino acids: CASSSDAGGWETQYF. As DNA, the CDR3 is TGTGCCAGCAGTTCCGATGCAGGGGGCTGGGAGACCCAGTACTTC.